Listed below are T cell receptor beta chains from one sample, sequenced in a study of cytomegalovirus exposure and HLA in healthy donors. Data came from immunoSEQ multiplex PCR; TCRdb stores just in-frame clones and leaves some out. The table has some 150,000 clones, just under 90% seen once. Sequencing was carried out using PBMCs. Every receptor here comes from a woman aged 25 to 39 in good health and CMV-seronegative. CDR3s include the opening cysteine and the closing phenylalanine or tryptophan. Fields, in order: V gene, J gene, CDR3 length, CDR3 protein.

TRBV7-9,TRBJ2-7,13,CASSPTTGYEQYF
TRBV18,TRBJ1-2,16,CASSPRSQGIDYGYTF
TRBV2,TRBJ1-3,17,CASSEFRTAASGNTIYF
TRBV4-3,TRBJ2-2,13,CASSQSRAGELFF
TRBV11-1,TRBJ1-2,12,CASSFTGIGYTF
TRBV19,TRBJ1-1,14,CASSKYRVDTEAFF
TRBV7-9,TRBJ1-4,19,CASSLVHTALGTAGEKLFF
TRBV15,TRBJ2-3,14,CATSRAQGPDTQYF
TRBV9,TRBJ2-7,15,CASSVEPGDSYEQYF
TRBV18,TRBJ2-1,14,CASSPSQGFNEQFF
TRBV30,TRBJ2-1,16,CACLSGTSGGANEQFF
TRBV13,TRBJ1-2,18,CASSFRSGGALSNYGYTF
TRBV7-2,.,13,CASSLYQSYEQYF
TRBV6-1,TRBJ2-3,13,CASSTGTTDTQYF
TRBV4-2,TRBJ2-3,20,CASSQGAGTSGRAGTDTQYF
TRBV2,TRBJ2-7,15,CANRGMGQGRYEQYF
TRBV28,TRBJ1-1,11,CASSLQREAFF
TRBV19,TRBJ1-3,14,CASSVGGVGNTIYF
TRBV11-2,TRBJ2-1,15,CASSPGTSGDNEQFF
TRBV9,TRBJ1-1,16,CASSVVAGLLETEAFF
TRBV27,TRBJ1-5,13,CASSPRENQPQHF
TRBV28,TRBJ1-1,15,CASSEHSRTVGEAFF